These T cell receptor beta chains were read from a single sample in a study of blood T cells in healthy people across ages. TCRdb ran MiXCR on the 5' RACE reads and lists one entry per CDR3 protein. Of about 590,000 distinct CDR3 sequences listed, approximately 30% were seen once; the top ten hold less than 20%. The specimen was blood. The receptor source for this set is an elderly woman in good health. Both conserved end residues are part of each CDR3. Each record gives: V gene, D gene, J gene, clone size, CDR3 DNA, CDR3 protein. A D gene is named only where the DNA matches it firmly. A clone size is listed for some rows: how often the clone was seen (once, few, many), or a class if it is expanded.

>TRBV28|.|TRBJ2-1|many
TGTGCCAGCAGTTTCGGGCTAGCCCAGAATGAGCAGTTCTTC
CASSFGLAQNEQFF
>TRBV6-6|.|TRBJ2-1|.
TGTGCCAGCAGTTACACAGGATACAATGAGCAGTTCTTC
CASSYTGYNEQFF
>TRBV7-2|TRBD1|TRBJ2-3|once
TGTGCCAGCAGCCGAGGACAGGGGGTCGTGACAGATACGCAGTATTTT
CASSRGQGVVTDTQYF
>TRBV20-1|.|TRBJ1-5|.
TGCGGTGCTAGGTTGGGGGGCGGGAATCAGCCCCAGCATTTT
CGARLGGGNQPQHF
>TRBV18|TRBD2|TRBJ2-3|many
TGTGCCAGCTCATCTCGCGGGACGGAGCGGGGTACGCAGTATTTT
CASSSRGTERGTQYF
>TRBV7-3|TRBD1|TRBJ2-2|.
TGTGCCAGCAGCGCTACAGGGGCCGGGGAGCCGTTTTTT
CASSATGAGEPFF
>TRBV6-1|TRBD2|TRBJ2-1|.
TGTGCCACCAGTGATGCGACTAGCGGTAGCTCCTACAATGAGCAGTTCTTC
CATSDATSGSSYNEQFF
>TRBV10-3|.|TRBJ2-1|many
TGTGCCGGTCAGGGGGGGCCCTACAATGAGCAGTTCTTC
CAGQGGPYNEQFF
>TRBV6-1|TRBD2|TRBJ2-3|many
TGTGCCAGCAGCCGCGCGGGGGGACTAGCGGGGAGCACAGATACGCAGTATTTT
CASSRAGGLAGSTDTQYF
>TRBV24-1|.|TRBJ2-3|.
TGTGCCACCAGTGGGTCTCACCGTGGGACGCAGTATTTT
CATSGSHRGTQYF
>TRBV5-1|.|TRBJ2-5|many
TGCGCCAGCAGCCCCGGAGGATGGGGGGTGGCCCAAGAGACCCAGTACTTC
CASSPGGWGVAQETQYF
>TRBV20-1|.|TRBJ2-1|many
TGCAGTGCTAGAATGCCGTTCAACTACAATGAGCAGTTCTTC
CSARMPFNYNEQFF
>TRBV11-2|TRBD1|TRBJ2-1|many
TGTGCCAGCAGCCCTGCGGGACAGGGTTACAATGAGCAGTTCTTC
CASSPAGQGYNEQFF
>TRBV6-6|TRBD1|TRBJ1-3|few
TGTGCCAGCACACCAGACAGGGTCCGGGGAAACACCATATATTTT
CASTPDRVRGNTIYF
>TRBV5-1|.|TRBJ2-5|many
TGCGCCAGCAGCCAGGACCAACACCTCTTGGAGACCCAGTACTTC
CASSQDQHLLETQYF